This entry lists 13 T cell receptor beta chains sequenced from one sample in a study of cytomegalovirus exposure and HLA in healthy donors. PCR primers comprised 60 Vbeta and 13 Jbeta primers. Clones were sequenced by immunoSEQ multiplex PCR, and TCRdb holds only the in-frame ones, with some missing. The profile covers 150,000 to 200,000 clones, with roughly 82% appearing a single time and less than 1.6% taken by the ten largest. The sample was PBMCs. The origin of the receptors is a girl between 10 and 17 years old in good health and CMV-seropositive.

The rearrangement links TRBV28 to TRBJ1-5; 9 bases agree with TRBD1. Germline V gives CDR1 MDHEN, CDR2 SYDVKM. Trimming took 6 bases from V and 2 from J; bases not matched to a gene: 8. The CDR3 length is 16 residues. The DNA for the CDR3 is TGTGCCAGCAGACGCTACAGGGGGCTTGGCAATCAGCCCCAGCATTTT. It specifies CASRRYRGLGNQPQHF.

The V gene is TRBV10-1, the J gene TRBJ2-1, with 11 bases identical to TRBD2. From germline, CDR1 is WNHNN and CDR2 SYGVQD (reference sequence). This CDR3 contains 15 residues. J lost 8 bases, V lost 5 bases, and 8 bases had no gene match. The CDR3 region is CASSRLAGGRDEQFF. CDR3 DNA sequence: TGCGCCAGCAGTAGGCTAGCGGGGGGCCGCGATGAGCAGTTCTTC.

CDR3 DNA sequence: TGTGCCAGCAGCCCCCCCGGGGTGAACATTCAGTACTTC. Protein sequence: CASSPPGVNIQYF. The rearrangement joins TRBV9 to TRBJ2-4; a weak D match, TRBD2 (5 bases). CDR3 length equals 13 residues. Germline V gives CDR1 SGDLS, CDR2 YYNGEE. With 4 bases removed from V and 7 bases from J, the gap between germline ends came to 12 bases.

The gene calls are TRBV9 and TRBJ1-1; 8 nucleotides align to TRBD1. The CDR3 spans 16 residues. Germline loops: CDR1 SGDLS, CDR2 YYNGEE. V lost 4 bases to trimming and J lost 0 bases; unmatched junction nucleotides: 8. CDR3 amino acids: CASSPRRGLMNTEAFF. CDR3 DNA: TGTGCCAGCAGCCCCCGCAGGGGGCTCATGAACACTGAAGCTTTCTTT.

The V and J genes are TRBV7-9 and TRBJ2-5; TRBD1 is a possible D gene (6 bases). Trimming removed 5 bases at V and 5 bases at J, with 12 bases between. Looked up from germline, CDR1 is SEHNR and CDR2 is FQNEAQ (reference sequence). The CDR3 is 13 amino acids. The CDR3 spells CASSLTGSETQYF. The CDR3 DNA is TGTGCCAGCAGCCTGACAGGATCGGAGACCCAGTACTTC.

The J gene is TRBJ1-2, the V gene TRBV19; TRBD1 might be the D (6 bases). This CDR3 has 12 amino acids. Germline CDR1 LNHDA, CDR2 SQIVND (reference sequence). V was pared by 3 bases and J by 8 bases, with 10 bases between. CDR3 sequence reads: CASSIRGEGYTF. DNA of the CDR3: TGTGCCAGTAGTATCAGGGGAGAAGGCTACACCTTC.

V is TRBV5-1 and J is TRBJ2-7; 8 bases agree with TRBD2. This CDR3 is built from 18 residues. The ends lost 0 bases at V and 3 bases at J; junction bases unmatched: 14. Germline V gene sequence: CDR1 SGHRS, CDR2 YFSETQ. The CDR3 is CASSLVPGLAGSIYEQYF. The CDR3 DNA reads as TGCGCCAGCAGCTTGGTGCCCGGGCTAGCGGGTTCTATCTACGAGCAGTACTTC. Looking up the rest from reference TRBV5-1 and TRBJ2-7 gives the full variable domain: KAGVTQTPRYLIKTRGQQVTLSCSPISGHRSVSWYQQTPGQGLQFLFEYFSETQRNKGNFPGRFSGRQFSNSRSEMNVSTLELGDSALYLCASSLVPGLAGSIYEQYFGPGTRLTVT.

CDR3 in DNA: TGTGCCAGCAGCTTCCGGCAGGGGGCGAACGAGCAGTACTTC. Residues: CASSFRQGANEQYF. The rearrangement joins TRBV7-8 to TRBJ2-7; 8 bases align to TRBD1. The V segment lost 3 bases and the J segment 5 bases; nucleotides outside the gene matches: 6. The CDR3 runs 14 residues. Germline V gives CDR1 SGHVS, CDR2 FQNEAQ.

About this clone itself: Relative to the germline gene, one junction end is altered; a read error may explain this. The chain links TRBV7-2 to TRBJ1-1; tentative D call: TRBD1 (6 bases). The CDR3 runs 11 residues. Germline assignment: CDR1 SGHTA and CDR2 FQGNSA. The CDR3 DNA is TGTGCCAGCAGCCGCCGGACAGCCGCCCACTTT. This translates into CASSRRTAAHF.

The rearrangement joins TRBV5-6 to TRBJ1-2; a weak D match, TRBD1 (6 bases). The germline gives CDR1 SGHDT, CDR2 YYEEEE. The V and J ends lost 0 bases and 5 bases respectively, with 14 bases between them. This CDR3 spans 15 amino acids. The CDR3 region is CASSLGQAGPYGYTF. The CDR3 DNA reads TGTGCCAGCAGCTTGGGACAGGCAGGTCCTTATGGCTACACCTTC.

V usage is TRBV27 and J usage is TRBJ1-2, with TRBD1 identical over 10 bases. Germline CDR1 is MNHEY and CDR2 is SMNVEV (reference sequence). CDR3 size: 16 residues. V lost 4 bases, J lost 2 bases, and 7 bases stayed unmatched. CDR3 residues: CASSYSGQGENYGYTF. In DNA, the CDR3 is TGTGCCAGCAGTTATTCTGGACAGGGGGAAAACTATGGCTACACCTTC.

The chain has TRBV11-2 and TRBJ2-7; D uncertain. The CDR3 consists of 15 residues. V was shortened by 0 bases and J by 0 bases, with 9 bases between the two germline ends. Germline V gene data show CDR1 as SGHAT and CDR2 as FQNNGV. CDR3 coding DNA: TGTGCCAGCAGCTTAGATCGGAGCAGCTCCTACGAGCAGTACTTC. Amino acids: CASSLDRSSSYEQYF.

The CDR3 DNA is TGTGCCAGCAGTCGCGGGGATTTTAACTATGGCTACACCTTC. Protein sequence: CASSRGDFNYGYTF. The V gene is TRBV6-5, the J gene TRBJ1-2; D remains ambiguous. The length of the CDR3 is 14 residues. Germline lookup yields CDR1 MNHEY and CDR2 SVGAGI. Trimming left V 5 bases short and J 1 base short, with 11 bases between.